The 21 T cell receptor beta chains below come from one sample, sequenced in a study of low-dose radiotherapy and immunotherapy resistance in tumors (dated by TCRdb to the early 2020s). The time point label, read with the paper, signifies: after trial treatment. The intended sense of this specimen's treatment or condition label: LDRT plus nivolumab, ipilimumab, low-dose cyclophosphamide and aspirin (RACIN trial). Sequenced on an Illumina HiSeq 2500. First-strand cDNA was synthesized using Superscript III and a set of TRAV- and TRBV-specific primers, so that both TCRalpha and TCRbeta chains were covered. TCRs were amplified with Phusion for around 21 PCR cycles, with a constant-region primer paired with the adapter attached to the V primers. TCRdb's own reprocessing of the public reads used fastp at Q25 and MiXCR and kept productive beta chains. Identical CDR3 proteins give one entry, which carries the most common genes and DNA. Counted in this sample were around 58,000 distinct CDR3 sequences; about 23% of them appeared once. 6% to 8.5% of the sample comes from the top ten.

The source was PBMCs, collected after low-dose radiotherapy plus immunotherapy. The source is a male donor with prostate cancer.

This clonotype was found many times. CDR3 amino acids: CSARDWGTGPDTQYF. Written as DNA, the CDR3 is TGCAGTGCTAGAGATTGGGGGACTGGCCCAGATACGCAGTATTTT. The J gene is TRBJ2-3, the V gene TRBV20-1; D perhaps matches TRBD2 (6 bases). Germline assignment: CDR1 DFQATT and CDR2 SNEGSKA (reference sequence). V dropped 0 bases and J dropped 4 bases, with 14 bases sitting between them. The CDR3 is 15 residues long.

In its sample, this clonotype ranks as medium-sized. CDR3 coding DNA: TGTGCCAGCAGTTTCTTTGTGCGTGGACGCCCGTGGAAGTTCTTC. Protein product: CASSFFVRGRPWKFF. The rearrangement links TRBV28 to TRBJ2-1; D is unresolved. CDR3 length: 15 residues. Trimming stripped 3 bases from V and 14 bases from J, with 23 bases between. Germline CDR1 MDHEN, CDR2 SYDVKM.

By proportion, this clonotype is medium-sized. The J gene is TRBJ1-1, the V gene TRBV7-9; 8 nucleotides match TRBD1. V lost 5 bases to trimming and J lost 5 bases; unmatched junction nucleotides: 4. The length of the CDR3 is 13 residues. Germline values: CDR1 SEHNR, CDR2 FQNEAQ (reference sequence). The CDR3, as DNA: TGTGCCAGCAGCCCAGGACAGGGAACTGAAGCTTTCTTT. It translates to CASSPGQGTEAFF.

This clonotype was counted ten times or more. V and J are TRBV12-3 or TRBV12-4 and TRBJ2-7; a weak D match, TRBD2 (6 bases). V lost 5 bases to trimming and J lost 0 bases, with 23 bases between them. This CDR3 is built from 18 residues. This CDR3 reads CASSTTPLGGPTSYEQYF. The DNA for the CDR3 is TGTGCCAGCAGTACCACCCCGCTGGGGGGACCAACCTCCTACGAGCAGTACTTC.

This clonotype has only one observation. This chain uses TRBV20-1 with TRBJ2-1; D is perhaps TRBD2 (6 bases). Germline assignment: CDR1 DFQATT and CDR2 SNEGSKA (reference sequence). The V and J ends lost 7 bases and 6 bases respectively, with 10 bases between them. This CDR3 is 11 amino acids long. The chain's CDR3 is CSVGRSNEQFF. The CDR3 bases are TGCAGTGTTGGGAGGTCCAATGAGCAGTTCTTC.

This clonotype appeared many times. The chain couples TRBV5-1 to TRBJ2-2; perhaps TRBD2 as D (5 bases). Per germline, CDR1 SGHRS and CDR2 YFSETQ. This CDR3 is 17 amino acids long. Between the trimmed V and J ends, which lost 0 bases and 3 bases, there was a span of 15 bases. DNA for the CDR3: TGCGCCAGCAGCTTGGTGGGCAGACTAAAGGACACCGGGGAGCTGTTTTTT. This sequence encodes CASSLVGRLKDTGELFF.

The DNA for the CDR3 is TGCAGTGCTAGCTTTGACGGGGGCAATCAGCCCCAGCATTTT. Translation: CSASFDGGNQPQHF. The rearrangement uses TRBV20-1 and TRBJ1-5; no firm D call. The length of the CDR3 is 14 residues. Trimming pared 3 bases from V and 2 bases from J, leaving 11 bases between. Germline V gives CDR1 DFQATT, CDR2 SNEGSKA (reference sequence).

Ten or more counts support this clonotype. The chain combines TRBV19 with TRBJ1-5, with a weak D call TRBD1 (5 bases). The germline V gene has CDR1 LNHDA and CDR2 SQIVND (reference sequence). V lost 5 bases and J 6 bases, leaving 14 bases between the germline ends. The CDR3 loop spans 14 amino acids. The CDR3 loop reads CASSARSGAQPQHF. CDR3 in DNA: TGTGCCAGTAGTGCCCGATCTGGGGCTCAGCCCCAGCATTTT.

At least ten counts were recorded for this clonotype. The chain uses TRBV3-1 and TRBJ2-5; 12 bases match TRBD2. In germline, CDR1 is LGHDT, CDR2 YNNKEL (reference sequence). The trim removed 0 bases at V and 5 bases at J, leaving 19 bases unmatched. This CDR3 contains 21 residues. The chain's CDR3 is CASSQESPRRPSGGARETQYF. DNA of the CDR3: TGTGCCAGCAGCCAAGAGTCCCCTAGACGGCCTAGCGGGGGGGCCCGGGAGACCCAGTACTTC.

At least ten counts were recorded for this clonotype. The chain couples TRBV12-3 or TRBV12-4 to TRBJ2-2, with a tentative D call TRBD1 (6 bases). V dropped 4 bases and J dropped 7 bases, with 19 bases sitting between them. The CDR3 loop spans 16 amino acids. CDR3 DNA sequence: TGTGCCAGCAGTTCTAAAACAGGGTTGGTAGTCGGGGAGCTGTTTTTT. Its translation is CASSSKTGLVVGELFF.

Only a few counts were recorded for this clonotype. V and J are TRBV5-1 and TRBJ2-7, with D tentatively TRBD1 (6 bases). The CDR3 spans 14 residues. Germline V gene data show CDR1 as SGHRS and CDR2 as YFSETQ. The V end was cut by 0 bases, the J end by 3 bases, with 10 bases between. The CDR3 is CASSLAQGGYEQYF. The CDR3 region has the DNA TGCGCCAGCAGCTTGGCACAGGGTGGCTACGAGCAGTACTTC.

This clonotype came up many times. Germline and junction disagree at one end, which may indicate a read error. The gene calls are TRBV7-7 and TRBJ2-1; perhaps TRBD2 as D (6 bases). Germline V CDR1 and CDR2: SSHAT, FNYEAQ (reference sequence). This CDR3 is 13 amino acids long. In nucleotides, the CDR3 is TGTGCTAGCAGCACGCCGACTAGCAATGAGCAGTTCTTC. Its translation is CASSTPTSNEQFF.

The chain joins TRBV4-1 to TRBJ2-1; 9 nucleotides align to TRBD2. Losses at the gene ends were 3 bases for V and 8 bases for J; bases not matched to a gene: 11. The CDR3 consists of 16 residues. Per the germline V gene, CDR1 is MGHRA and CDR2 is YSYEKL. DNA for the CDR3: TGCGCCAGCAGCCACCCGCGGGGGGGCCGTTGGGATGAGCAGTTCTTC. This sequence encodes CASSHPRGGRWDEQFF.

This clonotype was seen a handful of times. The chain carries TRBV10-3 and TRBJ2-4, with no clear D. CDR3 length: 16 amino acids. CDR1 ENHRY and CDR2 SYGVKD come from the germline V gene. The germline V and J ends were trimmed by 0 bases and 0 bases, with 9 bases remaining between them. The CDR3 coding sequence is TGTGCCATCAGTGAGTCGTCAAACCTAGCCAAAAACATTCAGTACTTC. Residues: CAISESSNLAKNIQYF.

This clonotype has at least ten counts. The rearrangement uses TRBV20-1 and TRBJ2-1, with 10 bases that match TRBD2. The CDR3 totals 13 residues. After removal of 6 bases from V and 6 bases from J, the junction contained 5 bases not matched to a gene. Germline V gene lookup returns CDR1 DFQATT and CDR2 SNEGSKA (reference sequence). CDR3 sequence: CSARLAGLNEQFF. In nucleotides, the CDR3 is TGCAGTGCCAGACTAGCGGGCCTCAATGAGCAGTTCTTC.

The sample holds one count of this clonotype. The chain has TRBV7-2 and TRBJ2-7; D unclear. Trimming cost V 4 bases and J 4 bases, with 11 bases left between them. Looked up from germline, CDR1 is SGHTA and CDR2 is FQGNSA. The CDR3 consists of 13 residues. The CDR3 is CASSSPWVYEQYF. In nucleotides, the CDR3 is TGTGCCAGCAGCTCGCCCTGGGTTTACGAGCAGTACTTC.

In its sample, this clonotype was seen many times. V is TRBV19 and J is TRBJ2-1, with D possibly being TRBD2 (5 bases). CDR1 and CDR2 from the germline V gene are LNHDA and SQIVND (reference sequence). The V end was cut by 2 bases, the J end by 7 bases, with 12 bases between. The CDR3 length is 14 residues. The CDR3 region is CASSISSRANEQFF. DNA for the CDR3: TGTGCCAGTAGTATATCTTCGAGGGCAAATGAGCAGTTCTTC.

This clonotype was found once. A much larger clone differs by one base, so this may be a read error. J is TRBJ1-4 and V is TRBV18; D is perhaps TRBD1 (6 bases). The CDR3 has 14 residues. V gave up 8 bases and J gave up 4 bases, with 14 bases separating them. In germline, CDR1 is KGHSH, CDR2 LQKENI. CDR3 residues: CASRIDRINEKLFF. The CDR3, as DNA: TGTGCCAGCAGGATCGACAGGATTAATGAAAAACTGTTTTTT.

The chain employs TRBV9 and TRBJ2-1; no firm D call. This CDR3 is 11 amino acids long. Per the germline V gene, CDR1 is SGDLS and CDR2 is YYNGEE. The V gene lost 3 bases and the J gene lost 6 bases, with 4 bases spanning the gap. The CDR3 bases are TGTGCCAGCAGCGGGGCCAATGAGCAGTTCTTC. Translation gives CASSGANEQFF.

Turning to this clonotype: A much bigger clone sits one base away, suggesting this may be a read error. The chain uses TRBV7-6 and TRBJ2-2; D might be TRBD2 (6 bases). Per the germline V gene, CDR1 is SGHVS and CDR2 is FNYEAQ. This CDR3 has 18 residues. V gave up 2 bases and J gave up 0 bases, with 16 bases separating them. The CDR3 region is CASSLKLGGATNTGELFF. The CDR3 DNA is TGTGCCAGCAGCTTAAAGCTGGGCGGGGCCACGAACACCGGGGAGCTGTTTTTT.

Many counts were recorded for this clonotype. V usage is TRBV5-1 and J usage is TRBJ1-1; D call uncertain. The CDR3 runs to 16 residues. Germline V gene data show CDR1 as SGHRS and CDR2 as YFSETQ. V lost 1 base and J lost 6, with 19 bases in between. This CDR3 reads CASSLSSGWGSAEAFF. The CDR3, as DNA: TGCGCCAGCAGCTTGTCTTCGGGGTGGGGATCGGCTGAAGCTTTCTTT.